This T cell receptor (beta chain) derives from a study of control samples from healthy donors and cancer patients. TCRdb's table, derived via immunoSEQ multiplex PCR, lists solely in-frame clones and lacks some. The repertoire holds around 30,000 clones, over 85% seen once, with roughly 1.7% in the top ten. Trimming removed 8 bases from V and 3 bases from J; junction bases left unmatched: 4. CDR1 LGHDT and CDR2 YNNKEL come from the germline V gene (reference sequence). The CDR3 runs 13 residues. The J gene is TRBJ2-3, the V gene TRBV3-1 (or the pseudogene TRBV3-2), with 8 bases matching TRBD1. This receptor was taken from a man in his forties with colorectal cancer. Material for sequencing was PBMCs. Here the CDR3 reads CASAYRGTDTQYF. The CDR3 DNA reads as TGTGCCAGCGCTTACAGGGGGACAGATACGCAGTATTTT.